This entry lists 25 T cell receptor beta chains sequenced from one sample in a study of blood T cell repertoires in COVID-19. This table comes from immunoSEQ multiplex PCR, and its TCRdb copy is limited to in-frame clones, with some not included. The data hold 200,000 to 250,000 clones, with roughly 88% observed a single time. Material: peripheral blood. The receptors originated from a man older than 75 with acute or convalescent COVID-19.

The J gene is TRBJ2-3, the V gene TRBV11-2; D ambiguous. The CDR3 runs 13 residues. Germline CDR1 SGHAT, CDR2 FQNNGV. V was clipped by 5 bases and J by 6 bases, with 12 bases between them. Written as DNA, the CDR3 is TGTGCCAGCAGCCTAAGCCCCCGCGATACGCAGTATTTT. Protein product: CASSLSPRDTQYF. The full variable domain, completed using reference TRBV11-2 and TRBJ2-3, is EAGVAQSPRYKIIEKRQSVAFWCNPISGHATLYWYQQILGQGPKLLIQFQNNGVVDDSQLPKDRFSAERLKGVDSTLKIQPAKLEDSAVYLCASSLSPRDTQYFGPGTRLTVL.

Written as DNA, the CDR3 is TGTGCCAGCAGCCCCCCAGCGGGATATACCTACGAGCAGTACTTC. Translation: CASSPPAGYTYEQYF. This chain joins TRBV7-9 and TRBJ2-7, with 7 bases identical to TRBD2. This CDR3 comprises 15 residues. In germline, CDR1 is SEHNR, CDR2 FQNEAQ (reference sequence). The junction had 9 bases not matched to a gene; V was cut back by 5 bases and J by 2 bases.

This chain connects TRBV29-1 to TRBJ2-4; D unresolved. CDR1 is SQVTM and CDR2 is ANQGSEA in the germline V gene. The V and J ends lost 7 bases and 6 bases respectively, with 16 bases between them. The CDR3 has 13 residues. CDR3: CSGGPPGSNIQYF. As DNA, the CDR3 is TGCAGCGGCGGCCCGCCCGGTTCAAACATTCAGTACTTC.

The chain is built from TRBV5-1 and TRBJ2-1; 10 positions agree with TRBD2. The ends lost 4 bases at V and 6 bases at J; junction bases unmatched: 7. This CDR3 has 15 residues. Germline loops: CDR1 SGHRS, CDR2 YFSETQ. DNA of the CDR3: TGCGCCAGCAGCGCGACCCTAGCGGGAGTCAATGAGCAGTTCTTC. It codes for CASSATLAGVNEQFF.

This chain links TRBV2 with TRBJ1-6; D is unresolved. This CDR3 is built from 13 residues. The germline V gene has CDR1 SNHLY and CDR2 FYNNEI. V was cut by 7 bases and J by 7 bases, with 11 bases left in between. CDR3 in DNA: TGTGCCAGCAATGCGGGCTGGAATTCACCCCTCCACTTT. Translation gives CASNAGWNSPLHF.

The genes are TRBV10-3 and TRBJ2-3, with D perhaps TRBD2 (6 bases). The CDR3 consists of 11 residues. V dropped 9 bases and J dropped 7 bases, with 11 bases sitting between them. CDR1 ENHRY and CDR2 SYGVKD come from the germline V gene. CDR3 DNA sequence: TGTGCCATGGGGACTGCGAATACGCAGTATTTT. This encodes CAMGTANTQYF.

This clone was seen more than once but under ten times. The chain links TRBV10-3 to TRBJ2-5; tentatively, D is TRBD1 (5 bases). The CDR3 spans 12 residues. The V end was cut by 6 bases, the J end by 3 bases, with 8 bases between. Germline CDR1 is ENHRY and CDR2 is SYGVKD. CDR3 in DNA: TGTGCCATCAGGGACATGGAAGAGACCCAGTACTTC. Amino acids: CAIRDMEETQYF.

This chain links TRBV7-9 with TRBJ1-6; TRBD1 might be the D (5 bases). This CDR3 has 15 amino acids. The ends were cut back, 7 bases at V and 7 bases at J, with 17 bases in the middle. CDR1 is SEHNR, CDR2 FQNEAQ, per germline (reference sequence). The CDR3 bases are TGTGCCAGCATGCGTGGCGGGACGGAAAATTCACCCCTCCACTTT. It yields the protein CASMRGGTENSPLHF.

This clone was recorded only once. The V and J genes are TRBV29-1 and TRBJ2-5, with D possibly TRBD2 on 5 matching bases. This CDR3 spans 12 amino acids. Germline V gene data show CDR1 as SQVTM and CDR2 as ANQGSEA. Trimming took 6 bases from V and 5 from J, leaving 13 bases between them. In DNA, the CDR3 is TGCAGCGTCGCCTATCCGGGGGAGACCCAGTACTTC. Its protein is CSVAYPGETQYF.

The chain is built from TRBV5-1 and TRBJ2-5; TRBD2 matches at 9 bases. Looked up from germline, CDR1 is SGHRS and CDR2 is YFSETQ. The V segment lost 0 bases and the J segment 3 bases; nucleotides outside the gene matches: 6. The CDR3 length is 16 residues. CDR3 region: CASSLGASGDKETQYF. CDR3 DNA: TGCGCCAGCAGCTTGGGGGCTAGCGGGGACAAAGAGACCCAGTACTTC.

DNA for the CDR3: TGCGCCAGCAGCTTGGAGGGGCTCCGCACCGCAGATACGCAGTATTTT. This translates into CASSLEGLRTADTQYF. The chain links TRBV5-1 to TRBJ2-3, with D maybe TRBD1 (5 bases). This CDR3 contains 16 residues. Trimming pared 0 bases from V and 4 bases from J, leaving 15 bases between. Germline assignment: CDR1 SGHRS and CDR2 YFSETQ.

The chain joins TRBV7-9 to TRBJ1-2, with D unresolved. Germline values: CDR1 SEHNR, CDR2 FQNEAQ (reference sequence). V was cut by 0 bases and J by 2 bases, with 7 bases left in between. The CDR3 is 14 amino acids. The CDR3 region is CASSLAVGNYGYTF. The CDR3 DNA reads as TGTGCCAGCAGCTTAGCCGTCGGGAACTATGGCTACACCTTC.

The gene calls are TRBV24-1 and TRBJ2-1; no firm D call. There are 11 residues in the CDR3. V lost 5 bases and J lost 7, with 5 bases in between. The germline V gene has CDR1 KGHDR and CDR2 SFDVKD. The DNA of the CDR3 is TGTGCCACCAGTGCGGGTAATGAGCAGTTCTTC. It encodes CATSAGNEQFF.

The chain has TRBV19 and TRBJ1-3; 7 bases map to TRBD1. The CDR3 contains 18 residues. Per the germline V gene, CDR1 is LNHDA and CDR2 is SQIVND (reference sequence). Trimming at V came to 7 bases and at J to 4 bases, leaving 19 bases not matched to a gene. CDR3 protein: CASTDERPHRGAGNTIYF. CDR3 nucleotide sequence: TGTGCCAGTACCGACGAGCGCCCTCACAGGGGTGCAGGAAACACCATATATTTT.

Here the CDR3 DNA reads TGTGCCAGCAGTTTACGTGGGAGGGGAACTAATGAAAAACTGTTTTTT. Translated: CASSLRGRGTNEKLFF. The chain combines TRBV28 with TRBJ1-4; D might be TRBD1 (5 bases). Per germline, CDR1 MDHEN and CDR2 SYDVKM. CDR3 size: 16 residues. Trimming removed 2 bases from V and 1 base from J, with 11 bases in between.

The chain carries TRBV19 and TRBJ2-7; the match to TRBD2 covers 7 bases. CDR3 length: 15 amino acids. V lost 10 bases and J lost 2; bases outside the gene matches: 14. The germline gives CDR1 LNHDA, CDR2 SQIVND (reference sequence). The CDR3 protein is CATKKASGGTYEQYF. The CDR3, as DNA: TGTGCCACCAAGAAGGCTAGCGGTGGGACCTACGAGCAGTACTTC.

The V call is TRBV10-3, the J call TRBJ2-1; the match to TRBD1 covers 8 bases. CDR1 and CDR2 from the germline V gene are ENHRY and SYGVKD. This CDR3 region has 15 residues. V gave up 6 bases and J gave up 6 bases; unmatched junction bases: 10. CDR3 bases: TGTGCCATCAGAACCGGGACAGGAAAATCCAATGAGCAGTTCTTC. This codes for CAIRTGTGKSNEQFF.

The rearrangement uses TRBV28 and TRBJ1-5; D unclear. CDR1 MDHEN and CDR2 SYDVKM come from the germline V gene. There are 16 residues in the CDR3. The V end lost 6 bases, the J end lost 2 bases, and 17 bases lay between the germline ends. This chain's CDR3 is CASSKKSPRGNQPQHF. The CDR3 nucleotides are TGTGCCAGCAGCAAAAAGTCCCCCCGGGGCAATCAGCCCCAGCATTTT. The variable domain in full, completed from reference TRBV28 and TRBJ1-5, reads DVKVTQSSRYLVKRTGEKVFLECVQDMDHENMFWYRQDPGLGLRLIYFSYDVKMKEKGDIPEGYSVSREKKERFSLILESASTNQTSMYLCASSKKSPRGNQPQHFGDGTRLSIL.

The rearrangement joins TRBV19 to TRBJ2-7; 8 bases are shared with TRBD1. V lost 5 bases and J lost 2; bases outside the gene matches: 8. This CDR3 contains 15 residues. In germline, CDR1 is LNHDA, CDR2 SQIVND (reference sequence). The CDR3 DNA is TGTGCCAGTAGTCCGCCAGGGACAGGCACCTACGAGCAGTACTTC. Its protein is CASSPPGTGTYEQYF.

This clone has only a few counts. The chain is built from TRBV27 and TRBJ1-5; D possibly corresponds to TRBD1 (5 bases). The CDR3 covers 13 residues. V was shortened by 6 bases and J by 4 bases, with 10 bases between the two germline ends. Germline CDR1 MNHEY, CDR2 SMNVEV (reference sequence). The CDR3, as DNA: TGTGCCAGCAGACAGGTTACTAATCAGCCCCAGCATTTT. Translating it yields CASRQVTNQPQHF.

This chain links TRBV5-1 with TRBJ2-1, with TRBD2 identical over 11 bases. The CDR3 consists of 16 residues. The germline V gene encodes CDR1 SGHRS and CDR2 YFSETQ. Trimming cost V 2 bases and J 7 bases; bases outside gene matches: 8. DNA for the CDR3: TGCGCCAGCAGCTTTCTAGCGGGGGGCGAGGGGAATGAGCAGTTCTTC. Protein sequence: CASSFLAGGEGNEQFF. Supplemented by reference TRBV5-1 and TRBJ2-1, the full variable domain reads KAGVTQTPRYLIKTRGQQVTLSCSPISGHRSVSWYQQTPGQGLQFLFEYFSETQRNKGNFPGRFSGRQFSNSRSEMNVSTLELGDSALYLCASSFLAGGEGNEQFFGPGTRLTVL.

The chain links TRBV27 to TRBJ1-4, with 7 bases aligning to TRBD1. Germline CDR1 MNHEY, CDR2 SMNVEV (reference sequence). The CDR3 is 16 residues long. Germline trimming cut 6 bases from V and 5 bases from J; bases unmatched to any gene: 12. The CDR3 nucleotides are TGTGCCAGCAGGTCTGACAGGGCGGGGGGAAATGAAAAACTGTTTTTT. Amino acid sequence: CASRSDRAGGNEKLFF.

V and J are TRBV5-4 and TRBJ2-7; TRBD2 agrees at 14 bases. The CDR3 is 16 residues long. The junction had 5 bases not matched to a gene; V was cut back by 2 bases and J by 4 bases. Germline V gives CDR1 SGHNT, CDR2 YYREEE (reference sequence). The CDR3 bases are TGTGCCAGCAGCTTACCGGGACTAGCGGGAGTTTACGAGCAGTACTTC. Its protein product is CASSLPGLAGVYEQYF.

The chain is built from TRBV4-3 and TRBJ2-1, with D maybe TRBD1 (6 bases). Germline CDR1 and CDR2: LGHNA and YSLEER. The CDR3 sequence is 16 residues long. V was shortened by 0 bases and J by 4 bases, with 13 bases between the two germline ends. Written as DNA, the CDR3 is TGCGCCAGCAGCCAAGAAGACAGGACAAAATACAATGAGCAGTTCTTC. Its protein product is CASSQEDRTKYNEQFF.

This chain joins TRBV23-1 and TRBJ2-3; 7 bases map to TRBD2. TRBV23-1 is identified as an open reading frame with a role that is uncertain. With 6 bases clipped from V and 5 bases from J, the junction kept 11 bases outside the gene matches. The CDR3 consists of 15 residues. CDR3 DNA sequence: TGCGCCAGCAGCCTCCCCGCGGGGGAAGAAGATACGCAGTATTTT. Translation gives CASSLPAGEEDTQYF.